The present T cell receptor (beta chain) was sequenced within a study of blood T cell repertoires in COVID-19. Study as a whole: In each case, the material was cDNA or gDNA derived from T cells, B-cell-depleted T cells, or PBMCs.

Authors' data handling: Amplification from reference gene primers served as the basis for estimated nucleated cell counts. Using immunoSEQ multiplex PCR, the repertoire was profiled, and TCRdb retains in-frame clones only, with some absent. That table is the source of V, J and clone size, and D and trimming were worked out from the DNA. The repertoire has 55,000 to 80,000 clones, roughly 90% of them found once; the top ten carry less than 2%. Germline loops: CDR1 MGHRA, CDR2 YSYEKL. The V gene end was trimmed by 1 base and the J gene end by 3 bases; junction bases not matched to a gene: 3. There are 15 residues in the CDR3.

This receptor was identified in a human donor in a cohort sampled during active COVID-19. The sequencing input was peripheral blood. V gene TRBV4-1 combines with J gene TRBJ1-3; 7 positions match TRBD1. The CDR3 DNA is TGCGCCAGCAGCCAAGGACAGGGTAATGGAAACACCATATATTTT. Translation: CASSQGQGNGNTIYF.